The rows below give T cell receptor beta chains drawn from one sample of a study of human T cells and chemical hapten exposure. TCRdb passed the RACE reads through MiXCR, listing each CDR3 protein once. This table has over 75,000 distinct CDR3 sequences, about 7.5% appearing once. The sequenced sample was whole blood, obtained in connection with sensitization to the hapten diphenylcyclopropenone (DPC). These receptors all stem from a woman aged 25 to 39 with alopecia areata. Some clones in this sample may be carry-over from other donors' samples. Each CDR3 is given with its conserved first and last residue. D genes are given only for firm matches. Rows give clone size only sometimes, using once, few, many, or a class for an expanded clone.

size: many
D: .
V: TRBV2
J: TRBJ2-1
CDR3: CATLGGTSNEQFF
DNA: TGTGCCACCCTAGGGGGAACGAGCAATGAGCAGTTCTTC

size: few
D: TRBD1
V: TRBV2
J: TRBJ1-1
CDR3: CASSLTGGLTEAFF
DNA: TGTGCCAGCAGCCTGACAGGGGGGCTCACTGAAGCTTTCTTT

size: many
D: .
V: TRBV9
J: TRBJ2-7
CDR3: CASYVCAGEAYEQYF
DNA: TGTGCCAGCTACGTTTGTGCCGGGGAGGCCTACGAGCAGTACTTC

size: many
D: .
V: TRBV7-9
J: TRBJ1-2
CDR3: CASSSRQVAYGYTF
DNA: TGTGCCAGCAGCTCCAGACAGGTCGCCTATGGCTACACCTTC

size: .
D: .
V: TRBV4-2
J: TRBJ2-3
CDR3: CASSQEVGSDTQYF
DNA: TGTGCCAGCAGCCAAGAAGTGGGGTCGGATACGCAGTATTTT

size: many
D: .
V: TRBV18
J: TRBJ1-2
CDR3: CASSDYRDGYTF
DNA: TGTGCCAGCTCGGATTACAGGGATGGCTACACCTTC

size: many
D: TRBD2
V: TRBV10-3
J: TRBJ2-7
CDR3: CAISESSGGAYEQYF
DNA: TGTGCCATCAGTGAAAGTAGCGGGGGGGCCTACGAGCAGTACTTC

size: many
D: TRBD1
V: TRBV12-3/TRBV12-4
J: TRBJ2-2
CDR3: CASSPGTGISTGELFF
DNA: TGTGCCAGCAGTCCCGGGACAGGGATCTCCACCGGGGAGCTGTTTTTT

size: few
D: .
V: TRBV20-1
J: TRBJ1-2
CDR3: CSAGDNYYGYTF
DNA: TGCAGTGCTGGGGACAACTACTATGGCTACACCTTC

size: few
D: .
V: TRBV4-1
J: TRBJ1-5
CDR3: CASSQAPNQPQHF
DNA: TGCGCCAGCAGCCAAGCCCCCAATCAGCCCCAGCATTTT

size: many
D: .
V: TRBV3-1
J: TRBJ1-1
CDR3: CASRAAGRDTEAFF
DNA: TGTGCCAGCAGAGCCGCCGGGAGGGACACTGAAGCTTTCTTT

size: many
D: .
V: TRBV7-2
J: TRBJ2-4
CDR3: CASSPQLGLAKNIQYF
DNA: TGTGCCAGCAGCCCACAATTAGGACTAGCCAAAAACATTCAGTACTTC

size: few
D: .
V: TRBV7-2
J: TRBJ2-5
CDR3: CASSLGLSRPGTQYF
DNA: TGTGCCAGCAGCTTAGGGCTAAGTCGGCCTGGAACCCAGTACTTC

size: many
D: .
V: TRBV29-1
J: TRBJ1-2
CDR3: CSVEASGQGGGYTF
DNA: TGCAGCGTTGAAGCATCGGGACAAGGAGGTGGCTACACCTTC

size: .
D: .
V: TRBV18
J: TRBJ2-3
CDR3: CASSPLGTPGDTQYF
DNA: TGTGCCAGCTCACCGCTCGGGACGCCTGGGGATACGCAGTATTTT

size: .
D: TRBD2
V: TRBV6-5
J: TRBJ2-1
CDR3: CASSYSQRGGYNEQFF
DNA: TGTGCCAGCAGTTACTCTCAGCGGGGGGGCTACAATGAGCAGTTCTTC

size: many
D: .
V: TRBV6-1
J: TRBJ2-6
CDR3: CASNTSPHRVSGANVLTF
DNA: TGTGCCAGCAATACCTCCCCCCACAGGGTGTCTGGGGCCAACGTCCTGACTTTC

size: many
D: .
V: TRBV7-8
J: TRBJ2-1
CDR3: CASSLQDYNEQFF
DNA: TGTGCCAGCAGCTTACAGGACTACAATGAGCAGTTCTTC

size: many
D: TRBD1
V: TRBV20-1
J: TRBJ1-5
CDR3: CSANRGPILGNQPQHF
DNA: TGCAGTGCTAACAGGGGGCCTATCTTGGGCAATCAGCCCCAGCATTTT

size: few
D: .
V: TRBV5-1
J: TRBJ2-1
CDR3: CASSLRGANLYNEQFF
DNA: TGCGCCAGCAGCTTGCGGGGAGCCAACCTGTACAATGAGCAGTTCTTC

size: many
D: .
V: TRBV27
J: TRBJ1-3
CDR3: CASSSTYRNTIYF
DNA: TGTGCCAGCAGTTCCACATACCGAAACACCATATATTTT

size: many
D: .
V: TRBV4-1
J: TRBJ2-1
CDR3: CASSQEPGLSSYNEQFF
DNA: TGCGCCAGCAGCCAAGAGCCGGGGCTGAGCTCCTACAATGAGCAGTTCTTC

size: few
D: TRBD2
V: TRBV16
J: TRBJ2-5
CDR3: CASKGTKTSGGQTQYF
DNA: TGTGCCAGCAAGGGGACAAAGACTAGCGGGGGACAGACCCAGTACTTC

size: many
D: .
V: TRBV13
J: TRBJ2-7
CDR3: CASSLTPLLSVAAYEQYF
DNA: TGTGCCAGCAGCTTGACTCCACTATTGAGCGTGGCAGCCTACGAGCAGTACTTC

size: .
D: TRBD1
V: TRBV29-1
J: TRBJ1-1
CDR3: CSVKQGYDTEAFF
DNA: TGCAGCGTGAAACAGGGGTACGACACTGAAGCTTTCTTT

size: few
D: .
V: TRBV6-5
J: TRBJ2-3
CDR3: CASSHLATDTQYF
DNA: TGTGCCAGCAGTCATCTAGCGACAGATACGCAGTATTTT

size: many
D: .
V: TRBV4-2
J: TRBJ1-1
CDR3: CASSQQGPGRLNTEAFF
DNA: TGTGCCAGCAGCCAACAGGGGCCCGGTCGTTTGAACACTGAAGCTTTCTTT

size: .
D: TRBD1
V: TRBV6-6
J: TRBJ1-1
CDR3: CATTRQGSGDMNTEAFF
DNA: TGTGCCACCACCCGACAGGGGTCCGGCGACATGAACACTGAAGCTTTCTTT

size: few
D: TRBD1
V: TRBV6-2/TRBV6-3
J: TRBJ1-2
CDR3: CASSPGTGTLNYGYTF
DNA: TGTGCCAGCAGTCCCGGGACAGGGACCCTAAACTATGGCTACACCTTC

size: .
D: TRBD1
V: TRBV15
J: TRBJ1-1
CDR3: CATSTGWTGGNTEAFF
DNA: TGTGCCACCAGCACAGGATGGACAGGGGGGAACACTGAAGCTTTCTTT

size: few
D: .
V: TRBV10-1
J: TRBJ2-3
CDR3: CARGGQITSTDTQYF
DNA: TGCGCCAGGGGGGGGCAGATCACTAGCACAGATACGCAGTATTTT

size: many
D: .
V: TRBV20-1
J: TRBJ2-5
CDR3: CSARATGRETQYF
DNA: TGCAGTGCTAGGGCTACAGGGCGAGAGACCCAGTACTTC

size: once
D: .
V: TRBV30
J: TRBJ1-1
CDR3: CAWSGNRNTEAFF
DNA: TGTGCCTGGAGTGGGAACCGAAACACTGAAGCTTTCTTT

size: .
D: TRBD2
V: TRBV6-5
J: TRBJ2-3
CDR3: CASGISGGYSDTQYF
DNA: TGTGCCAGCGGAATTAGCGGGGGTTACTCAGATACGCAGTATTTT

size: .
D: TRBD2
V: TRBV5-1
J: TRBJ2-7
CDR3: CASSSGLAGWEQYF
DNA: TGCGCCAGCAGCTCAGGACTAGCGGGGTGGGAGCAGTACTTC

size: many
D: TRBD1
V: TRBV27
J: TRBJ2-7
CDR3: CASSFLSLRGQEPYEQYF
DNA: TGTGCCAGCAGTTTTTTATCTTTACGGGGACAGGAACCCTACGAGCAGTACTTC

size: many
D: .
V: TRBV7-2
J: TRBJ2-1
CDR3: CASRGVSYNEQFF
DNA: TGTGCCAGCAGGGGGGTCTCCTACAATGAGCAGTTCTTC

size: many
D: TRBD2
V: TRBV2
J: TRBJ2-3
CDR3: CASSEAGESGDFGDTQYF
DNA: TGTGCCAGCAGTGAAGCGGGGGAAAGCGGGGATTTTGGGGATACGCAGTATTTT

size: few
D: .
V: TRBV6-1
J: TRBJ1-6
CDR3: CASSEGANSPLNF
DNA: TGTGCCAGCAGTGAGGGGGCTAATTCACCCCTCAACTTT

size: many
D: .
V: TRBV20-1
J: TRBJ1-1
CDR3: CSARRAPEAFF
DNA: TGCAGTGCTAGAAGGGCCCCGGAAGCTTTCTTT

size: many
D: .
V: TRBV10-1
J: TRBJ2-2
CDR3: CASSEAWGRGSNTGELFF
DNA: TGCGCCAGCAGTGAGGCGTGGGGTAGAGGGTCGAACACCGGGGAGCTGTTTTTT

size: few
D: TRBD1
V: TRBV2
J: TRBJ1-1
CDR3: CASTRTGAGGTEAFF
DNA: TGTGCCAGCACTAGGACAGGGGCCGGGGGGACTGAAGCTTTCTTT

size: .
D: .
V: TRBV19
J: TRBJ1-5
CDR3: CASSLEESNQPQHF
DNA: TGTGCCAGTAGTCTGGAGGAAAGCAATCAGCCCCAGCATTTT

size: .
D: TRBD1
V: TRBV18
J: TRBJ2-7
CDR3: CASSPRQGATAYEQYF
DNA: TGTGCCAGCTCACCACGACAGGGGGCGACCGCCTACGAGCAGTACTTC

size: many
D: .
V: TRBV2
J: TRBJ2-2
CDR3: CASSEIGVATGELFF
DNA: TGTGCCAGCAGTGAAATCGGGGTAGCCACCGGGGAGCTGTTTTTT

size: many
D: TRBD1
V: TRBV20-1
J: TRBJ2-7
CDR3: CSATETGVYPYEQYF
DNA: TGCAGTGCTACCGAGACAGGGGTGTATCCCTACGAGCAGTACTTC

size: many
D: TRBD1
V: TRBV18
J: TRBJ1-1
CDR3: CASSPTQGTAEAFF
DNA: TGTGCCAGCTCCCCTACACAGGGGACTGCTGAAGCTTTCTTT

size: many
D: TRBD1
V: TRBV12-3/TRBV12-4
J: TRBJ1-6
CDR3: CASSLGQGPNSPLHF
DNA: TGTGCCAGCAGTTTGGGACAGGGGCCTAATTCACCCCTCCACTTT

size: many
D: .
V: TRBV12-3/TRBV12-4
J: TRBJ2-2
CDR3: CASSPTSGELFF
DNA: TGTGCCAGCAGTCCTACATCCGGGGAGCTGTTTTTT